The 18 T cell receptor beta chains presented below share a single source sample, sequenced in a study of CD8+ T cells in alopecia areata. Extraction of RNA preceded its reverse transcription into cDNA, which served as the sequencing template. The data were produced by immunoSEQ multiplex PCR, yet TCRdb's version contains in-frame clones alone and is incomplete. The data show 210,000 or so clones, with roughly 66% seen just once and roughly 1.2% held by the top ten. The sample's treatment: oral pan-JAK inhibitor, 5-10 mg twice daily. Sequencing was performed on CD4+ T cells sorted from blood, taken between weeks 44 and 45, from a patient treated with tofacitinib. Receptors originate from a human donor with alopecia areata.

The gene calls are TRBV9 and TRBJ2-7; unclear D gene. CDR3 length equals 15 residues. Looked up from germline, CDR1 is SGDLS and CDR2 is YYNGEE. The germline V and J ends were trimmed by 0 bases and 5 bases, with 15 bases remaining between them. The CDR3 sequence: CASSVEVSPGHEQYF. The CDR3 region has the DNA TGTGCCAGCAGCGTAGAGGTGTCCCCCGGACACGAGCAGTACTTC.

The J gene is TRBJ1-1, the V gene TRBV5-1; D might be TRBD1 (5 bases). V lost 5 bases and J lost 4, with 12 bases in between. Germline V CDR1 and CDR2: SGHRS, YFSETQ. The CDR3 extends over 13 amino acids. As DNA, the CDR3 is TGCGCCAGCAGGCAGGGTCGGGGCACTGAAGCTTTCTTT. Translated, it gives CASRQGRGTEAFF.

The CDR3 is CASSSQKAGVSDTQYF. The CDR3, as DNA: TGTGCCAGCAGTTCCCAGAAGGCCGGTGTTTCAGATACGCAGTATTTT. The chain has TRBV6-6 and TRBJ2-3, with D hard to call. This CDR3 is built from 16 residues. Trimming left V 4 bases short and J 4 bases short, with 18 bases between. Per germline, CDR1 MNHNY and CDR2 SVGAGI (reference sequence).

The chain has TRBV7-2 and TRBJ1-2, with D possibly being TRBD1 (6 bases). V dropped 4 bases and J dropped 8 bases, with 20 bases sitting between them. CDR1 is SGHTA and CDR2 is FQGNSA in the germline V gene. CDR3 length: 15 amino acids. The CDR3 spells CASSSTGRWAEGYTF. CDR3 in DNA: TGTGCCAGCAGCTCAACAGGGCGGTGGGCTGAGGGCTACACCTTC.

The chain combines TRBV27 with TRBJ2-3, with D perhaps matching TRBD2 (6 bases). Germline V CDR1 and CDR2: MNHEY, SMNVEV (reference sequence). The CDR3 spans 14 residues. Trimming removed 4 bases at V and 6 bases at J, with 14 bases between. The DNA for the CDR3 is TGTGCCAGCAGTTCGGAGGGCTGGGGTGATACGCAGTATTTT. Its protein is CASSSEGWGDTQYF.

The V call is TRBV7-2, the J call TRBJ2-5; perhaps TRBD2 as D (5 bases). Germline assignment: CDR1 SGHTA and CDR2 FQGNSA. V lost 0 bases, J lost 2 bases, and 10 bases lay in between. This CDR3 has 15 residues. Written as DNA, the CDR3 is TGTGCCAGCAGCTTAGCGTCGGGATCTCAAGAGACCCAGTACTTC. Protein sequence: CASSLASGSQETQYF.

CDR3 in amino acids: CSVGKGGLGNEQYF. CDR3 in DNA: TGCAGCGTGGGAAAAGGGGGATTAGGGAACGAGCAGTACTTC. The gene calls are TRBV29-1 and TRBJ2-7; tentatively, D is TRBD1 (6 bases). CDR1 and CDR2 (germline): SQVTM, ANQGSEA. The CDR3 runs to 14 residues. Trimming left V 6 bases short and J 5 bases short, with 20 bases between.

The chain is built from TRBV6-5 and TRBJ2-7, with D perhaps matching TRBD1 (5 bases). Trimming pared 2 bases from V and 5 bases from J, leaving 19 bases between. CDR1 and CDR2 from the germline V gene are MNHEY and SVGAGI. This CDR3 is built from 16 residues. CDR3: CASSYPSGQVNDEQYF. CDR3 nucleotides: TGTGCCAGCAGTTACCCCTCAGGGCAGGTGAATGACGAGCAGTACTTC.

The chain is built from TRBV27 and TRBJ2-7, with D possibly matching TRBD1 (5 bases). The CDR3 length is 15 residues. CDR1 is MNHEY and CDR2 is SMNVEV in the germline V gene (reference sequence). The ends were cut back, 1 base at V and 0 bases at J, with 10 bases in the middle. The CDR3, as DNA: TGTGCCAGCAGTTTATTGGCAGGGAACTCCTACGAGCAGTACTTC. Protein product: CASSLLAGNSYEQYF.

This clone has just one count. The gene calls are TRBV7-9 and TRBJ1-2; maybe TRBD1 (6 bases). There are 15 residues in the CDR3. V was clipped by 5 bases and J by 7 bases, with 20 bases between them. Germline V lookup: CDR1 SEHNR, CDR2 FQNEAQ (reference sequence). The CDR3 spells CASSNGQTLQSGYTF. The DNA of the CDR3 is TGTGCCAGCAGCAATGGACAGACCCTCCAAAGTGGCTACACCTTC.

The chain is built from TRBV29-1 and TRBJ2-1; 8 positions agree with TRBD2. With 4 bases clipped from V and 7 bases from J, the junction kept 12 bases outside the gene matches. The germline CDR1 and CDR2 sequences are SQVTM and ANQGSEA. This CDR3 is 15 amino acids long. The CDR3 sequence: CSVGKAGANLNEQFF. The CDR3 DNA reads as TGCAGCGTTGGCAAAGCGGGGGCCAACTTAAATGAGCAGTTCTTC.

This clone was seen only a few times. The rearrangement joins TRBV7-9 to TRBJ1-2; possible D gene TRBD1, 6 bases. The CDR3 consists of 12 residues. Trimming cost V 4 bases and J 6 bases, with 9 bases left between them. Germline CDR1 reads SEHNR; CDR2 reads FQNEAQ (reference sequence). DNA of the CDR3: TGTGCCAGCAGCTACTACAGGGATGGCTACACCTTC. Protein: CASSYYRDGYTF.

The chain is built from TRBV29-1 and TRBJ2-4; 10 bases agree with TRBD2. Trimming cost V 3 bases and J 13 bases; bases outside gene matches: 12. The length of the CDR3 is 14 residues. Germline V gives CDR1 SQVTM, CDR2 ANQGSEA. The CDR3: CSVEVAGGPTPQYF. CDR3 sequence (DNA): TGCAGCGTTGAGGTAGCGGGGGGCCCGACGCCCCAGTACTTC. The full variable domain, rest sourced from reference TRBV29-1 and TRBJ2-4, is SAVISQKPSRDICQRGTSLTIQCQVDSQVTMMFWYRQQPGQSLTLIATANQGSEATYESGFVIDKFPISRPNLTFSTLTVSNMSPEDSSIYLCSVEVAGGPTPQYFGAGTRLSVL.

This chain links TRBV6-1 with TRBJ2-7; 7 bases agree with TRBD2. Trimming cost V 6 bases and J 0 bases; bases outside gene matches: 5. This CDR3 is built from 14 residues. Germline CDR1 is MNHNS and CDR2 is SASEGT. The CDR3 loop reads CASSSGGSSYEQYF. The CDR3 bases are TGTGCCAGCAGCTCCGGGGGGAGCTCCTACGAGCAGTACTTC.

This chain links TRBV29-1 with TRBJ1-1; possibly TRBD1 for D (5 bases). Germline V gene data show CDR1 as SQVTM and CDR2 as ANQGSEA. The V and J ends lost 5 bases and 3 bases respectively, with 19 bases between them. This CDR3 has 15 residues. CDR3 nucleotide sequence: TGCAGCGTTACTCCCAAAACCGACAGTTACACTGAAGCTTTCTTT. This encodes CSVTPKTDSYTEAFF.

CDR3 in amino acids: CASRGVWGKASYNEQFF. The DNA of the CDR3 is TGTGCCAGTAGGGGGGTTTGGGGGAAGGCATCCTACAATGAGCAGTTCTTC. V usage is TRBV19 and J usage is TRBJ2-1, with D perhaps assigned TRBD1 or TRBD2 (5 bases each). In germline, CDR1 is LNHDA, CDR2 SQIVND (reference sequence). The CDR3 loop spans 17 amino acids. V lost 6 bases and J 1 base, leaving 19 bases between the germline ends.

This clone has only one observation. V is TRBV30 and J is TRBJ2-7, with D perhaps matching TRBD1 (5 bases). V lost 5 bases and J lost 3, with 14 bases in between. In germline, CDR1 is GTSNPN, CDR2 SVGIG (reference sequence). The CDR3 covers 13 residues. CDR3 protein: CAWSDSGIYEQYF. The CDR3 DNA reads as TGTGCCTGGTCCGATTCAGGGATCTACGAGCAGTACTTC.

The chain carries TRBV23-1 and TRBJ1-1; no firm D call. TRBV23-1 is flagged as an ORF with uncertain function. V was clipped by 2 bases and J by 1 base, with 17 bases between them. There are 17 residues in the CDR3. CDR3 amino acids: CASSQGHPDPRNTEAFF. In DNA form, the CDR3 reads TGCGCCAGCAGTCAAGGCCATCCGGACCCGAGGAACACTGAAGCTTTCTTT.